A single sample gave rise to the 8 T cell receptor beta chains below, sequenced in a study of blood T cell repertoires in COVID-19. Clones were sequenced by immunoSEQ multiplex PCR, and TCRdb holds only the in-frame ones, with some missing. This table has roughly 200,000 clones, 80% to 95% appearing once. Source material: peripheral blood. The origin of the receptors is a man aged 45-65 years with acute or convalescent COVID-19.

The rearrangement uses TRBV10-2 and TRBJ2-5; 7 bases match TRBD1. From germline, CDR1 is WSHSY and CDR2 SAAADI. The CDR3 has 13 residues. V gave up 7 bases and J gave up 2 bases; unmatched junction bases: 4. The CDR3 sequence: CASTGDSQETQYF. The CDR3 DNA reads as TGCGCCAGCACCGGGGACAGTCAAGAGACCCAGTACTTC.

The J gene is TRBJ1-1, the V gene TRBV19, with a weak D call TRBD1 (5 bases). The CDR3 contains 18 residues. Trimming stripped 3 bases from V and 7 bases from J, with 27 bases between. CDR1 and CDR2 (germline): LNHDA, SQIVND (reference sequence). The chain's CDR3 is CASSIGDWASATFSEAFF. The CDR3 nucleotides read TGTGCCAGTAGTATTGGGGACTGGGCATCGGCTACCTTCAGTGAAGCTTTCTTT.

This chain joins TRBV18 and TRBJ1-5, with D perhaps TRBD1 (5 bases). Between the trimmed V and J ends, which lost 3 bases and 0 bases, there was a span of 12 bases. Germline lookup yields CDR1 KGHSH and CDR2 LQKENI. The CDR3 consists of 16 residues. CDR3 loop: CASSPGGSASNQPQHF. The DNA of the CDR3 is TGTGCCAGCTCACCTGGGGGGAGCGCTAGCAATCAGCCCCAGCATTTT.

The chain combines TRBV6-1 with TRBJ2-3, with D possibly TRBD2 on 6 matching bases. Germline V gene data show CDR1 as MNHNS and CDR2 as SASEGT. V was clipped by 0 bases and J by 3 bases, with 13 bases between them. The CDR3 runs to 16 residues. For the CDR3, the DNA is TGTGCCAGCAGTGAAGCCCGGGGTGGGAGGACAGATACGCAGTATTTT. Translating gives CASSEARGGRTDTQYF.

The CDR3 is CASSGAGTSGSRGYNEQFF. Written as DNA, the CDR3 is TGTGCCAGCAGTGGAGCGGGGACTAGCGGGAGCAGGGGCTACAATGAGCAGTTCTTC. J is TRBJ2-1 and V is TRBV6-1, with 14 bases that match TRBD2. Germline CDR1 MNHNS, CDR2 SASEGT. Trimming removed 4 bases from V and 3 bases from J; junction bases left unmatched: 11. The CDR3 is 19 amino acids.

In nucleotides, the CDR3 is TGTGCCACCAGCAGACAGGGGATGGGCACCGGGGAGCTGTTTTTT. Protein sequence: CATSRQGMGTGELFF. The gene calls are TRBV15 and TRBJ2-2, with D possibly being TRBD1 (6 bases). V was pared by 2 bases and J by 4 bases, with 11 bases between. From germline, CDR1 is LNHNV and CDR2 YYDKDF (reference sequence). This CDR3 has 15 amino acids.

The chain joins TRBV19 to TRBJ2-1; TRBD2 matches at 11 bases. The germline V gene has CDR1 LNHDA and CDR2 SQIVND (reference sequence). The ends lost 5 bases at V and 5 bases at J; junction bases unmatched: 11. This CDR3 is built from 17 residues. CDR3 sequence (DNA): TGTGCCAGTAGTCCGATCACTAGCGGGAGTCCCCACAATGAGCAGTTCTTC. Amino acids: CASSPITSGSPHNEQFF.

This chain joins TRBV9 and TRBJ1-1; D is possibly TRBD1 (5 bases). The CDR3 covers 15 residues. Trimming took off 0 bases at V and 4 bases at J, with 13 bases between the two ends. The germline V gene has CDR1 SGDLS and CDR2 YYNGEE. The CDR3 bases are TGTGCCAGCAGCGTAGGGGGCGCGTGGTCCACTGAAGCTTTCTTT. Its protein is CASSVGGAWSTEAFF.